This section outlines one T cell receptor beta chain sequence together with its context. Antigen specificity is unknown. This record comes from a study of T cell responses to AZD1222 COVID-19 vaccine. Data came from immunoSEQ multiplex PCR; TCRdb stores just in-frame clones and leaves some out. The sample contains approximately 70,000 clones, 75% to 90% of which appear only once. General study findings and limits: Donors were mostly white British, more females; clonal diversity possibly underestimated.

The sequenced sample was peripheral blood, obtained on day 0 of AZD1222 vaccination. The receptor was isolated from an adult in good health.

DNA of the CDR3: TGTGCCACCAGCAGAGATGTGGGATCTGGGGCCAACGTCCTGACTTTC. Protein product: CATSRDVGSGANVLTF. The rearrangement joins TRBV15 to TRBJ2-6, with D uncertain. V dropped 0 bases and J dropped 1 base, with 7 bases sitting between them. Germline loops: CDR1 LNHNV, CDR2 YYDKDF (reference sequence). The CDR3 spans 16 residues.